This T cell receptor beta chain is drawn from a study of blood T cells in healthy people across ages (dated by TCRdb to the mid-2010s). Describing the broader study: In model experiments, roughly one uniquely barcoded TCR beta cDNA molecule per two T cells was captured by template switching. The study measured age-related changes in TCR beta repertoire diversity using deep sequencing normalized with unique cDNA molecular identifiers. Four age groups were formed from the donors: young (average approximately 17 years), middle-aged (just under 40), aged (around 62) and long-lived (82). Donors of different ages were randomly distributed across sequencing lanes to avoid experimental bias. For two donors (one aged 18 to 29 and one aged 80 or older), the study analyzed two additional independent replicas of 1 million unique cDNA reads from the same blood draw. The research as a whole found: Bulk unsorted PBMC profiling prevented conclusive comparison of naive and antigen-experienced compartments. The percentage of naive T cells measured by flow cytometry correlated strongly with observed TCR beta diversity. Observed TCR beta diversity per million T cells fell roughly linearly with age, and a significant reduction was already apparent by age approximately 40. Because donor CMV infection status was unknown, age-related changes in expanded clonotypes were potentially confounded. Compared with the aged group, the long-lived group had more naive CD4+ T cells, fewer expanded clones and increased TCR diversity, a pattern suggesting age selection. Total diversity estimates from one million sequenced T cells were considered lower bounds and underestimates.

Library preparation employed 5' RACE. For sequencing, an Illumina HiSeq 2500 was employed. A second PCR of roughly 7 to 11 cycles was performed with a sample-barcoded 5' primer and a J-beta primer mix. A unique molecular identifier was introduced onto each TCR beta cDNA molecule by a template-switch 5' adaptor carrying 12 random nucleotides. Each sample yielded at least 2.5 million CDR3-containing paired-end reads. The Mint cDNA synthesis kit, primed by a TRBC-specific oligonucleotide, was used to synthesize first-strand cDNA from all RNA. Following uracil-DNA glycosylase treatment, all cDNA underwent a first 18-cycle PCR with the universal primers M1SS and BC2_uni_R. The authors' pipeline ran thus. Normalization of each sample was performed by random selection of 1 million high-quality reads, each carrying a distinct molecular identifier. Reads sharing molecular identifiers were discarded rather than binned into consensus sequences. MiTCR, with a Q25 quality threshold and the strictest error-elimination algorithm, was used for CDR3 identification, clonotype clustering and error correction. Lower-bound total TCR beta diversity was estimated with a nonparametric unseen species model using Euler transformation. TCRdb trimmed public reads at Q25 via fastp, called clones via MiXCR and kept in-frame beta chains. All rows with the same CDR3 protein become a single entry with the most common DNA and genes. The V and J calls follow TCRdb's processing rather than the paper's. This sample lists around 800,000 distinct CDR3 sequences; about 53% were detected once. The ten top clones hold about 42% of the sample.

From cysteine to phenylalanine, the CDR3 is 13 amino acids long. Only CDR3 DNA remains: 39 bases, in frame from the first base. Sequences KGHSH (CDR1) and LQKENI (CDR2) are obtained from the germline V gene. Donors were a few dozen systemically healthy Caucasian individuals from Russia aged 6 to 90 years. Each donor gave about 9.7 milliliters of peripheral blood, drawn into EDTA-treated Vacutainer tubes. Ficoll-Paque density-gradient centrifugation was used to isolate PBMCs, with at least 7 million obtained per sample. Trizol reagent was used to extract total RNA from PBMCs, with at least 5 micrograms per sample. For every donor, flow cytometry on a PBMC aliquot measured the percentage of naive CD45RAhigh/CD27high T cells. With respect to this clonotype: Its antigen remains undetermined. Per-base qualities were not stored, and no clone one base away is much larger.

The sequence derives from a man aged 80 or over in good health. The V and J genes are TRBV18 and TRBJ2-4; the junction holds 7 bases that match TRBD1. The last part of the DNA fits TRBJ2-5 better; the J call may be wrong. The material sequenced was blood. Here the CDR3 is given as CASSPTGKETQYF. The sequenced DNA is TGTGCCAGCTCGCCGACAGGGAAAGAGACCCAGTACTTC.